Listed below are T cell receptor beta chains from one sample, sequenced in a study of response to subunit inactivated influenza vaccine. TCRdb passed the RT-PCR reads through MiXCR, listing each CDR3 protein once. In the table there are under 850,000 distinct CDR3 sequences, about a fifth of which are singletons. Sequences were derived from PBMCs from blood, sampled more than 4 days after vaccination. Source of these receptors: a man aged 50-59 years who received an inactivated influenza vaccine. The CDR3 runs from the conserved cysteine through the conserved F or W. D genes are given only for firm matches. Clone size is stated in some rows and not others, as once, few, many or a class when expanded.

D,V,size,J,length,DNA,CDR3
.,TRBV5-1,.,TRBJ2-1,15,TGCGCCAGCAGCTTGATTGGAGGGCTCTACAATGAGCAGTTCTTC,CASSLIGGLYNEQFF
.,TRBV10-2,few,TRBJ2-7,11,TGCGCCAGCCAGGGACCCTACGAGCAGTACTTC,CASQGPYEQYF
.,TRBV20-1,few,TRBJ1-4,15,TGCAGTGCTAAATCCCGGGGGCTGATTAATGAAAAACTGTTTTTT,CSAKSRGLINEKLFF
TRBD2,TRBV20-1,many,TRBJ2-7,15,TGCAGTGCTAGGGAGGGCCCCGGACTAGTTCGCGAGCAGTACTTC,CSAREGPGLVREQYF
TRBD1,TRBV10-3,few,TRBJ1-2,17,TGTGCCATCAGTATATCCGGGACAGGAGTAAATAAGTATGGCTACACCTTC,CAISISGTGVNKYGYTF
.,TRBV4-3,.,TRBJ2-1,13,TGCGCCAGCAGCCACGATAGCGGAACGTGGCAGTTCTTC,CASSHDSGTWQFF
.,TRBV7-8,.,TRBJ2-3,14,TGTGCCAGCAGCCCCCCCCCAGGGGAGGGTACGCAGTATTTT,CASSPPPGEGTQYF
TRBD2,TRBV12-3/TRBV12-4,.,TRBJ2-3,13,TGTGCCAGCAGTCGAACTAGCGGGGATACGCAGTATTTT,CASSRTSGDTQYF
.,TRBV24-1,.,TRBJ2-3,15,TGTGCCACCAGTGATCACAGAGTAAACACAGATACGCAGTATTTT,CATSDHRVNTDTQYF
.,TRBV9,few,TRBJ2-7,14,TGTGCCAGCAGCGTAGCTCTACGGGAAGGCGAGCAGTACTTC,CASSVALREGEQYF
.,TRBV20-1,.,TRBJ2-4,16,TGCAGTGCTACTAAGGACAGAATTTTAGCCAAAAACATTCAGTACTTC,CSATKDRILAKNIQYF
.,TRBV27,.,TRBJ2-3,12,TGTGCCAGCAAAGGGCCCACAGATACGCAGTATTTT,CASKGPTDTQYF
.,TRBV3-1,.,TRBJ2-2,13,TGTGCCAGCAGCCAAGGGGGATCTGGGGAGCTGTTTTTT,CASSQGGSGELFF
.,TRBV2,.,TRBJ1-2,16,TGTGCCAGCACTGCTTCTGGCAGTGAGTTTAACTATGGCTACACCTTC,CASTASGSEFNYGYTF
.,TRBV18,.,TRBJ2-5,16,TGTGCCAGCTCACCACCTGGGCTTCCGCCCCAAGAGACCCAGTACTTC,CASSPPGLPPQETQYF
.,TRBV20-1,.,TRBJ2-7,11,TGCAGCCACCAGGACCGCTACGAGCAGTACTTC,CSHQDRYEQYF
TRBD1,TRBV12-3/TRBV12-4,.,TRBJ1-1,16,TGTGCCATCAGGTCCGTAGGGACAGGGAAGAACACTGAAGCTTTCTTT,CAIRSVGTGKNTEAFF
TRBD1,TRBV6-1,few,TRBJ2-3,15,TGTGCCAGCAGTGAGGACAGGGTGAGAACAGATACGCAGTATTTT,CASSEDRVRTDTQYF
TRBD2,TRBV7-9,many,TRBJ2-1,13,TGTGCCAGCTCTTTCTCAGCGGGAGACACTGAGTTCTTC,CASSFSAGDTEFF
.,TRBV12-3/TRBV12-4,few,TRBJ1-4,14,TGTGCCAGCAGTTTATGGGAGGCTAATGAAAAACTGTTTTTT,CASSLWEANEKLFF
.,TRBV5-1,few,TRBJ1-3,16,TGCGCCAGCAGCTTGGTAGGCGGAAACTCTGGAAACACCATATATTTT,CASSLVGGNSGNTIYF
TRBD1,TRBV28,.,TRBJ2-5,12,TGTGCCAGCAGTTTACCCGCAGGGGGCAGGAACTTC,CASSLPAGGRNF
.,TRBV27,few,TRBJ1-1,16,TGTGCCAGCAAGCTCCCCATACGGGGTCGTGACACTGAAGCTTTCTTT,CASKLPIRGRDTEAFF
.,TRBV29-1,.,TRBJ2-2,13,TGCAGCGCTTGGGACACGTACACCGGGGAGCTGCTTTTT,CSAWDTYTGELLF
.,TRBV29-1,.,TRBJ1-2,11,TGCAGCGTCGCACAGGACTATGGCTACACCTTC,CSVAQDYGYTF
TRBD2,TRBV20-1,.,TRBJ2-5,17,TGCAGTGCTAGAAAAAGACTAGCGAGCATCTTCCAAGAGACCCAGTACTTC,CSARKRLASIFQETQYF
.,TRBV7-2,few,TRBJ1-2,13,TGTGCCAGCAGATTGGACAGAAACTATGGCTACACCTTC,CASRLDRNYGYTF
TRBD1,TRBV20-1,.,TRBJ2-7,14,TGCAGTGCTCGGAGTTCGGGACAGGGGTACGAGCAGTACTTC,CSARSSGQGYEQYF
.,TRBV12-3/TRBV12-4,few,TRBJ2-1,14,TGTGCCAGCAGTTTGGGTTACTCCTACAATGAGCAGTTCTTC,CASSLGYSYNEQFF
.,TRBV6-5,.,TRBJ1-2,13,TGTGCCAGCAGTTATCTAATGGGATATGGCTACACCTTC,CASSYLMGYGYTF
.,TRBV28,many,TRBJ2-1,11,TGTGCCAGCAGCCCTAAGGATGAGCAGTTCTTC,CASSPKDEQFF
.,TRBV20-1,few,TRBJ1-6,18,TGCAGTGCCCACTTGAGGTCAGGGCAGGGAGGCGGGGGTTCACCCCTCCACTTT,CSAHLRSGQGGGGSPLHF
TRBD2,TRBV7-3,.,TRBJ2-5,18,TGTGCCAGCAGCCCCCTCGGACTAGCGGGGAACCACTTGGAGACCCAGTACTTC,CASSPLGLAGNHLETQYF
.,TRBV10-3,few,TRBJ1-3,16,TGTGCCATCAGTGAGTCCGGGATTACCTCTGGAAACACCATATATTTT,CAISESGITSGNTIYF
TRBD2,TRBV7-9,few,TRBJ2-1,17,TGTGCCAGCAGCCCCCGGACTAGCGGGAGTGGGTACAATGAGCAGTTCTTC,CASSPRTSGSGYNEQFF
.,TRBV10-3,many,TRBJ1-1,13,TGTGCCATCAGGGGGACGGGGAACACTGAAGCTTTCTTT,CAIRGTGNTEAFF
.,TRBV12-3/TRBV12-4,many,TRBJ1-1,14,TGTGCCAGCAGTTTATACAGCATGAACACTGAAGCTTTCTTT,CASSLYSMNTEAFF
.,TRBV12-3/TRBV12-4,.,TRBJ1-1,14,TGTGCCAGCAGTAAGGGACACCCGAACACTGAAGCTTTCTTT,CASSKGHPNTEAFF
.,TRBV5-1,many,TRBJ1-4,14,TGTGCCAGCAGCTTGGCAGGGACTAATGAAAAACTGTTTTTT,CASSLAGTNEKLFF
.,TRBV28,few,TRBJ2-7,14,TGTGCCAGCAGAAATACAGGGAGCTCCTACGAGCAGTACTTC,CASRNTGSSYEQYF
TRBD2,TRBV29-1,once,TRBJ2-4,14,TGCAGCGTTCTAGCGGGGGTAGCCAAAAACATTCAGTACTTC,CSVLAGVAKNIQYF
TRBD1,TRBV5-5,.,TRBJ2-3,14,TGTGCCAGCAGCTTCTGGGACAGCTCAGATACGCAGTATTTT,CASSFWDSSDTQYF
TRBD2,TRBV27,.,TRBJ2-3,16,TGTGCCAGCAGTCCCCTGGGCGGGGGGGCCGCAGATACGCAGTATTTT,CASSPLGGGAADTQYF
.,TRBV4-1,many,TRBJ2-7,14,TGCGCCAGCAGCCAAGTCGTCAGGGCAAACGAGCAGTACTTC,CASSQVVRANEQYF
TRBD2,TRBV24-1,many,TRBJ2-1,15,TGTGCCACCAGTGATTGGAGCGGGGGGTACAATGAGCAGTTCTTC,CATSDWSGGYNEQFF
.,TRBV7-2,.,TRBJ2-7,14,TGTGCCAGCAGCGCCAGGGTTGGGGTCTACGAGCAGTACTTC,CASSARVGVYEQYF
TRBD2,TRBV5-6,many,TRBJ2-2,16,TGTGCCAGCAGCTTAGGCGGGAGGGCCGACACCGGGGAGCTGTTTTTT,CASSLGGRADTGELFF
.,TRBV3-1,.,TRBJ1-4,15,TGTGCCAGCAGCCAAGATCGGGGTTCTAATGAAAAACTGTTTTTT,CASSQDRGSNEKLFF
.,TRBV20-1,.,TRBJ2-7,12,TGCAGTGCTAGAGGACCAGGGGACGAGCAGTACTTC,CSARGPGDEQYF
TRBD1,TRBV3-1,.,TRBJ2-6,18,TGTGCCAGCAGCCACGAGGGACAGGGATTTTCTGGGGCCAACGTCCTGACTTTC,CASSHEGQGFSGANVLTF
TRBD2,TRBV9,.,TRBJ2-2,16,TGTGCCAGCAGCGTAGTGCCGGGAGGGAACACCGGGGAGCTGTTTTTT,CASSVVPGGNTGELFF
.,TRBV20-1,many,TRBJ2-7,11,TGCAGTGCCCCCCGGATGGACGAGCAGTACTTC,CSAPRMDEQYF
TRBD2,TRBV24-1,.,TRBJ2-5,16,TGTGCCACCAGTGAAATCGGACTAGCGGGAGTGGAGACCCAGTACTTC,CATSEIGLAGVETQYF
.,TRBV7-8,.,TRBJ2-2,16,TGTGCCAGCAGCTCGATTAGACTCTCGAACACCGGGGAGCTGTTTTTT,CASSSIRLSNTGELFF
.,TRBV6-1,few,TRBJ2-6,15,TGTGCCAGCTCCTTGCGGGTGACTGGGGCCAACGTCCTGACTTTC,CASSLRVTGANVLTF
TRBD1,TRBV10-3,.,TRBJ1-2,14,TGTGCCATCAGTGAGTCCCAGGGGGTAGATGGCTACACCTTC,CAISESQGVDGYTF
.,TRBV27,few,TRBJ1-3,17,TGTGCCAGCAGTTTATCAGGGGGACGGCTCTCTGGAAACACCATATATTTT,CASSLSGGRLSGNTIYF
TRBD2,TRBV9,.,TRBJ2-7,18,TGTGCCAGCAGCGTAGCCCCACGGACTAGCGGGGGTTCCGGCGAGCAGTACTTC,CASSVAPRTSGGSGEQYF
TRBD1,TRBV24-1,few,TRBJ2-1,16,TGTGCCACCAGTGATCCGGACAGGGGGTCCTACAATGAGCAGTTCTTC,CATSDPDRGSYNEQFF